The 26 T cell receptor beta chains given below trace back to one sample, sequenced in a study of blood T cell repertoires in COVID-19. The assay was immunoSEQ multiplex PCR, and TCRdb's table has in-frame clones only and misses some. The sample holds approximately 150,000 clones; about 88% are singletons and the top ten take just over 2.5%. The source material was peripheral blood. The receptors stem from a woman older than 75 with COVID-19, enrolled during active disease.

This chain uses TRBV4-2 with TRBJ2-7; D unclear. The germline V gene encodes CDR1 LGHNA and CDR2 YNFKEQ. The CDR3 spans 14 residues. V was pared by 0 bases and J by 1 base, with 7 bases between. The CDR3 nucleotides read TGTGCCAGCAGCCAAGATGCGCATTCCTACGAGCAGTACTTC. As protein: CASSQDAHSYEQYF.

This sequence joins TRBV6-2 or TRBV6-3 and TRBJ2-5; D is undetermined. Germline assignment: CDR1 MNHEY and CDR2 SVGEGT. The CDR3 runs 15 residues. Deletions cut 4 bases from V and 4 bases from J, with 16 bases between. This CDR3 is CASSSNGALVETQYF. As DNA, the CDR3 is TGTGCCAGCAGTTCTAACGGAGCTTTGGTAGAGACCCAGTACTTC.

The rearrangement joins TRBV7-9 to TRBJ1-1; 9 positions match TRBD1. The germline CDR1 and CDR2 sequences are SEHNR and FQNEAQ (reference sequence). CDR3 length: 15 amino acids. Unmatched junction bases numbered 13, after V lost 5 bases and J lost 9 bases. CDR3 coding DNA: TGTGCCAGCAGCCCACCCGCAACCGGGACAGGGAAAGCTTTCTTT. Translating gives CASSPPATGTGKAFF.

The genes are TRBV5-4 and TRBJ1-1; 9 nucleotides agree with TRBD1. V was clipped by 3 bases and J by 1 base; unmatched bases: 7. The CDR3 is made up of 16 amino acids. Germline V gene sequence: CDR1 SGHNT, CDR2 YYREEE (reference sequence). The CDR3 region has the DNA TGTGCCAGCAGCTCGGGACAGGGCCAACAGAACACTGAAGCTTTCTTT. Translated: CASSSGQGQQNTEAFF. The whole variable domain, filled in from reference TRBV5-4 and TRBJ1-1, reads ETGVTQSPTHLIKTRGQQVTLRCSSQSGHNTVSWYQQALGQGPQFIFQYYREEENGRGNFPPRFSGLQFPNYSSELNVNALELDDSALYLCASSSGQGQQNTEAFFGQGTRLTVV.

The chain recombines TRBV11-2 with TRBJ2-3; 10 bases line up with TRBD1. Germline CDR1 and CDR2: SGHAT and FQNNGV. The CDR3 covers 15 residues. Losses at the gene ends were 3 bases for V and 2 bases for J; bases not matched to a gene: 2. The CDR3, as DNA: TGTGCCAGCAGCTTGGACAGGGGGATCACAGATACGCAGTATTTT. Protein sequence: CASSLDRGITDTQYF.

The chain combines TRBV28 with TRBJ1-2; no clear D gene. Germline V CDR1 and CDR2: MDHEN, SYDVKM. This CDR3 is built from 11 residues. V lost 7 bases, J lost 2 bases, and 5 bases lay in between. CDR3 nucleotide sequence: TGTGCCAGCAAGCGGAACTATGGCTACACCTTC. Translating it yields CASKRNYGYTF.

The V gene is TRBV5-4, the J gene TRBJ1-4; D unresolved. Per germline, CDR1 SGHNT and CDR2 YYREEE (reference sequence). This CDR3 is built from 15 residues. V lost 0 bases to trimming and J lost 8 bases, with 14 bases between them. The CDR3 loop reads CASSLEAQAEEKLFF. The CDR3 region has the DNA TGTGCCAGCAGCTTGGAGGCGCAGGCTGAGGAAAAACTGTTTTTT.

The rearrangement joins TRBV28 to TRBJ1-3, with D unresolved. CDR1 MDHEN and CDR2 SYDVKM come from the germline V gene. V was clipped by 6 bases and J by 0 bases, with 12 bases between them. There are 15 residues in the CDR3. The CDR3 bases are TGTGCCAGCAGCCCACCGGTCGACTCTGGAAACACCATATATTTT. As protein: CASSPPVDSGNTIYF. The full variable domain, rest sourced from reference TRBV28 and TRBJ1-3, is DVKVTQSSRYLVKRTGEKVFLECVQDMDHENMFWYRQDPGLGLRLIYFSYDVKMKEKGDIPEGYSVSREKKERFSLILESASTNQTSMYLCASSPPVDSGNTIYFGEGSWLTVV.

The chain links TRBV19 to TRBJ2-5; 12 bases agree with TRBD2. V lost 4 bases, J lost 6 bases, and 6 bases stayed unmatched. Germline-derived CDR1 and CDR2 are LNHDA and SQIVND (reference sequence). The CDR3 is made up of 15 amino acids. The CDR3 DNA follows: TGTGCCAGTAGTACTCTAGCGGGAGGGCCAAAGACCCAGTACTTC. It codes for CASSTLAGGPKTQYF.

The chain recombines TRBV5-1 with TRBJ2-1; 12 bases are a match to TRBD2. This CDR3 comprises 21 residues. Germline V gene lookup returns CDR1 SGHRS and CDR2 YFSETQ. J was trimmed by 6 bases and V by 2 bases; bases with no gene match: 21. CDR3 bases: TGCGCCAGCAGCTTAAGTTATGACGGGACTAGCGGGCCCTATACGTCCAATGAGCAGTTCTTC. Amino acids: CASSLSYDGTSGPYTSNEQFF.

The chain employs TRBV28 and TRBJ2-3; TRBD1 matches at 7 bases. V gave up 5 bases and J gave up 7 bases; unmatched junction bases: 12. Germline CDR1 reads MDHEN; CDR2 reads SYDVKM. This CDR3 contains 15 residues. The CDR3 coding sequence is TGTGCCAGCAGTGCCGTGGAGACAGGGCTGCATACGCAGTATTTT. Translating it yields CASSAVETGLHTQYF.

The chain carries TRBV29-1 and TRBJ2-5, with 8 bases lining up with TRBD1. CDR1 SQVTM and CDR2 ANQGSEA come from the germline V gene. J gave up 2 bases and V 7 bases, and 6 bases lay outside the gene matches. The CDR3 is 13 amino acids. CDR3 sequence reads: CSGVGTGQETQYF. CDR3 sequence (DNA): TGCAGCGGCGTTGGGACAGGACAAGAGACCCAGTACTTC.

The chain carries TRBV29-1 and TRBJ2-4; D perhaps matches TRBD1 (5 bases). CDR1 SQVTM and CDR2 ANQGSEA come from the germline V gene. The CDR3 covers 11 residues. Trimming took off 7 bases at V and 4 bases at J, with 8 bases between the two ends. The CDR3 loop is CSGGQKNIQYF. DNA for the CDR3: TGCAGCGGTGGACAAAAAAACATTCAGTACTTC.

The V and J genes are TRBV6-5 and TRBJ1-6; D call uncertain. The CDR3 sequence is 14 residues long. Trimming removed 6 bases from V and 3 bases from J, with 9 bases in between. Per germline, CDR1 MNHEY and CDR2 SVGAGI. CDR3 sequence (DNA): TGTGCCAGCAGCGACCGGGTCTATAATTCACCCCTCCACTTT. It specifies CASSDRVYNSPLHF.

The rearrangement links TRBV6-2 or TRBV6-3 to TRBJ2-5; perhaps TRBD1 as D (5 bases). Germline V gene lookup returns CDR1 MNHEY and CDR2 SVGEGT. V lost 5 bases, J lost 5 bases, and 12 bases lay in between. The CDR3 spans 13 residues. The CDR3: CASSRRGEETQYF. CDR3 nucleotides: TGTGCCAGCAGTAGAAGGGGTGAGGAGACCCAGTACTTC.

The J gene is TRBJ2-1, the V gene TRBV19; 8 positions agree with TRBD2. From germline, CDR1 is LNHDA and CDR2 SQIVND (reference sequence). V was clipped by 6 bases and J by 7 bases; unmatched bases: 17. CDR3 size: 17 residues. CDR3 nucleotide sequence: TGTGCCAGTAGCCTCATCGCCGGGACTAGGATCAATAATGAGCAGTTCTTC. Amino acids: CASSLIAGTRINNEQFF.

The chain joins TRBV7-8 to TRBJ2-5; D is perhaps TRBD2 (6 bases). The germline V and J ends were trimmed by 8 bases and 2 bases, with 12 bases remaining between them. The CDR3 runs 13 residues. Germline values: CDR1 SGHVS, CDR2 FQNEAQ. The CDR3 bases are TGTGCCAGCCGGCTCGCGGGACAAGAGACCCAGTACTTC. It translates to CASRLAGQETQYF.

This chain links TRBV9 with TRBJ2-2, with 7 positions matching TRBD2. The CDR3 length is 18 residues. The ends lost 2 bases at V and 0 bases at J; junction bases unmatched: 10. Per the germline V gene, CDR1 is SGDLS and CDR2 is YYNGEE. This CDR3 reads CASSVWAGVATNTGELFF. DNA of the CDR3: TGTGCCAGCAGCGTTTGGGCGGGAGTAGCGACGAACACCGGGGAGCTGTTTTTT.

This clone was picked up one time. For the CDR3, the DNA is TGTGCCAGCAGTTACTATTCCCAGGGGCCGGGCGGGGAGCTGTTTTTT. Amino acid sequence: CASSYYSQGPGGELFF. The rearrangement joins TRBV6-2 or TRBV6-3 to TRBJ2-2, with D possibly matching TRBD1 (6 bases). This CDR3 spans 16 amino acids. Germline CDR1 MNHEY, CDR2 SVGEGT. V dropped 1 base and J dropped 7 bases, with 16 bases sitting between them.

The CDR3, as DNA: TGTGCCAGTAGTATTAGGCGGGGCTACGAGCAGTACTTC. It yields the protein CASSIRRGYEQYF. The V gene is TRBV19, the J gene TRBJ2-7, with D maybe TRBD2 (6 bases). From germline, CDR1 is LNHDA and CDR2 SQIVND (reference sequence). The CDR3 length is 13 residues. V lost 3 bases, J lost 3 bases, and 9 bases lay in between.

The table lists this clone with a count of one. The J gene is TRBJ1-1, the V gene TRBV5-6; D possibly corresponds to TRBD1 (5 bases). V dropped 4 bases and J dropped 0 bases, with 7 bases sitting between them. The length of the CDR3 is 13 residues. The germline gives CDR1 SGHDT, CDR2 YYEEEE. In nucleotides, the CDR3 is TGTGCCAGCAGCCGACAGATGAACACTGAAGCTTTCTTT. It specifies CASSRQMNTEAFF.

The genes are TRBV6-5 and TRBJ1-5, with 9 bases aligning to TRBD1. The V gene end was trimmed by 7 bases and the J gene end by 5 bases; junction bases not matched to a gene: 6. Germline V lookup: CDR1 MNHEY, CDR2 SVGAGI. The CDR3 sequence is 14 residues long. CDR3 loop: CASMRGQGDQPQHF. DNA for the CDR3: TGTGCCAGCATGAGGGGACAGGGAGATCAGCCCCAGCATTTT.

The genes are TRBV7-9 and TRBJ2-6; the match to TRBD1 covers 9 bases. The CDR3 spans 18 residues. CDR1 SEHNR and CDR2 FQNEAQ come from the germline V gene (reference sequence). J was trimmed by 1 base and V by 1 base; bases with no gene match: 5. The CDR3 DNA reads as TGTGCCAGCAGCTTAGTGACAGGGGGATTTTCTGGGGCCAACGTCCTGACTTTC. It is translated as CASSLVTGGFSGANVLTF.

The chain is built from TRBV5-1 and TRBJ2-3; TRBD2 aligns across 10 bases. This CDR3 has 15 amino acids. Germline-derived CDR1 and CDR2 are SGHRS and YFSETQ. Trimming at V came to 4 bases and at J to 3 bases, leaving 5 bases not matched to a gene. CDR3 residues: CASSLAGDGTDTQYF. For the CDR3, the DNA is TGCGCCAGCAGCCTAGCGGGAGATGGAACAGATACGCAGTATTTT.

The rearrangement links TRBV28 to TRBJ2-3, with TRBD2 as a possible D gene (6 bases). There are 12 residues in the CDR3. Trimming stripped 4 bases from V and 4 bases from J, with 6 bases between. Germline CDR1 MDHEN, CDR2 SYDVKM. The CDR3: CASSSSADTQYF. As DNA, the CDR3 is TGTGCCAGCAGTTCTAGCGCAGATACGCAGTATTTT.

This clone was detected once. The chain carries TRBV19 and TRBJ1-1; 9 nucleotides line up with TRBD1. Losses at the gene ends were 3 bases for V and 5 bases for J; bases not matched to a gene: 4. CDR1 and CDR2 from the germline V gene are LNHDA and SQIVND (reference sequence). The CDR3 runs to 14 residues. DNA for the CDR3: TGTGCCAGTAGTATGGGACAGGGACCAACTGAAGCTTTCTTT. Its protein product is CASSMGQGPTEAFF.